This TCR beta chain stems from a study of T cells in Graves' hyperthyroidism and ophthalmopathy. The table lists this clonotype with many counts. Its antigen remains unknown. The CDR3 is 14 residues long. Trimming removed 6 bases from V and 5 bases from J; junction bases left unmatched: 9. The germline CDR1 and CDR2 sequences are DFQATT and SNEGSKA (reference sequence). Study outcomes and limitations: Ophthalmopathy cases were set apart from stable hyperthyroidism by a 13 V-J model. Median prediction lead before ophthalmopathy onset was roughly 6 months with the model.

Amplification of TCR beta CDR3 regions was performed using RNA transcripts as template. During a first-round RT-PCR of the TCR CDR3, the HTBI primer set was used. From the multiplex PCR reads, TCRdb called clonotypes with MiXCR, one entry per CDR3 protein. Among about 300,000 distinct CDR3 sequences listed, roughly 14% were seen once. Among the patients, aged 18 to 65, hyperthyroidism was newly diagnosed and had lasted under 2 months. The V and J genes are TRBV20-1 and TRBJ2-7, with 11 bases fitting TRBD2. This receptor was obtained from a woman under 40 with Graves' hyperthyroidism that later progressed to Graves' ophthalmopathy. Sequenced material: blood. CDR3 sequence (DNA): TGCAGTGCCATTTCACTAGCGGGAGTGCACGAGCAGTACTTC. Translation: CSAISLAGVHEQYF.